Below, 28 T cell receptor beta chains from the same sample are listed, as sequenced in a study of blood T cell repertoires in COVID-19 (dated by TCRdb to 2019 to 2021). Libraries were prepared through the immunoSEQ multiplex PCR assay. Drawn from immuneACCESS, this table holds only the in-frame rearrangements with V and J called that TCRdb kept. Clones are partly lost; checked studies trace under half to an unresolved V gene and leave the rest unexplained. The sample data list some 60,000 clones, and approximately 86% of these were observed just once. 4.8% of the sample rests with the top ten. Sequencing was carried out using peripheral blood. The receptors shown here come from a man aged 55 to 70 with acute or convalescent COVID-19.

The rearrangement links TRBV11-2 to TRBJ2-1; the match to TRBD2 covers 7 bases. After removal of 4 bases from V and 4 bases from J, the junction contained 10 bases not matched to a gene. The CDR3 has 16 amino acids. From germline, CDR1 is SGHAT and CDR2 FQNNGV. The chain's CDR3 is CASSSASGTLYNEQFF. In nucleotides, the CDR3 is TGTGCCAGCAGCTCCGCCAGCGGGACCCTGTACAATGAGCAGTTCTTC.

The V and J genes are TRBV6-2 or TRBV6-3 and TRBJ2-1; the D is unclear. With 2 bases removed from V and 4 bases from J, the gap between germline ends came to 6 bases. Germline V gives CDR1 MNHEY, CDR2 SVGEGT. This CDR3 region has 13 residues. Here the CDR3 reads CASSYVPYNEQFF. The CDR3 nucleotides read TGTGCCAGCAGTTACGTCCCTTACAATGAGCAGTTCTTC.

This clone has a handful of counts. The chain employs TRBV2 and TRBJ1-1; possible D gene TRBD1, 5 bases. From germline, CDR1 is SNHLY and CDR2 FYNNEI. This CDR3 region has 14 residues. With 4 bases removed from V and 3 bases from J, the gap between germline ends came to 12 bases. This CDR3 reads CASSVVGGDTEAFF. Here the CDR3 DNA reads TGTGCCAGCAGTGTAGTGGGGGGTGACACTGAAGCTTTCTTT.

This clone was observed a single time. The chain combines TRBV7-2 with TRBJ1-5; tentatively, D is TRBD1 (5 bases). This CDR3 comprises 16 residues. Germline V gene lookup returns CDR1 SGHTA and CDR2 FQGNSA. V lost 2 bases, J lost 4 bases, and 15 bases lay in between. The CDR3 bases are TGTGCCAGCAGCTTAAGTGGGGCAGGTTCTAATCAGCCCCAGCATTTT. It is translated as CASSLSGAGSNQPQHF.

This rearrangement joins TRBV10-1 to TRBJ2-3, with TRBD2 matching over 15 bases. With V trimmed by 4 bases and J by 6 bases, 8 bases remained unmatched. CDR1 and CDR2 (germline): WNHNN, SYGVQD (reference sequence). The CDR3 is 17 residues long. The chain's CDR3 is CASSVGLAGGPWDTQYF. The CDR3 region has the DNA TGCGCCAGCAGTGTCGGACTAGCGGGAGGGCCGTGGGATACGCAGTATTTT.

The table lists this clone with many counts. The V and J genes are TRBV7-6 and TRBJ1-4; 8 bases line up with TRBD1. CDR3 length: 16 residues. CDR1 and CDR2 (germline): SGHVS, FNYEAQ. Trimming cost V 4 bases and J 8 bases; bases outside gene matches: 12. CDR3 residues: CASSSGQGVVGEKLFF. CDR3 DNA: TGTGCCAGCAGCTCAGGACAGGGAGTGGTAGGGGAAAAACTGTTTTTT.

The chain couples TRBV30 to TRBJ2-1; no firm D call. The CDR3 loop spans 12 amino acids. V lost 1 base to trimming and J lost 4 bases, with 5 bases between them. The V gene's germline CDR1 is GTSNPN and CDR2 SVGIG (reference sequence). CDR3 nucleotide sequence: TGTGCCTGGAGTGAAGCGTACAATGAGCAGTTCTTC. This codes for CAWSEAYNEQFF.

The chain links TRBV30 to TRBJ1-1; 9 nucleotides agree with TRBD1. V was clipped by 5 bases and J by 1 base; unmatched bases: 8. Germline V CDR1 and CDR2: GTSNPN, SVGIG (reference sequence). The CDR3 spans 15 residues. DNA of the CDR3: TGTGCCTGGGAAGGGACAGGGTATGAGAACACTGAAGCTTTCTTT. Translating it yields CAWEGTGYENTEAFF. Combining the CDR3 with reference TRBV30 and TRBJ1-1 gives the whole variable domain SQTIHQWPATLVQPVGSPLSLECTVEGTSNPNLYWYRQAAGRGLQLLFYSVGIGQISSEVPQNLSASRPQDRQFILSSKKLLLSDSGFYLCAWEGTGYENTEAFFGQGTRLTVV.

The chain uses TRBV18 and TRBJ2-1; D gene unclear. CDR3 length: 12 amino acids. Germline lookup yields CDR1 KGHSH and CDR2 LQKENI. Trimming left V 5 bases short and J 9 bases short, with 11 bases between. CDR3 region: CASSSSSGEQFF. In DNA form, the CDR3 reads TGTGCCAGCTCAAGTAGCTCCGGTGAGCAGTTCTTC.

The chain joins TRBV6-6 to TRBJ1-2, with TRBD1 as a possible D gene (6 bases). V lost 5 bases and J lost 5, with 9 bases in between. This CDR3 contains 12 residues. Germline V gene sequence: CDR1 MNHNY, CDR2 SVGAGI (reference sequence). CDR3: CASSTGQYGYTF. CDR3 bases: TGTGCCAGCAGTACCGGACAGTATGGCTACACCTTC.

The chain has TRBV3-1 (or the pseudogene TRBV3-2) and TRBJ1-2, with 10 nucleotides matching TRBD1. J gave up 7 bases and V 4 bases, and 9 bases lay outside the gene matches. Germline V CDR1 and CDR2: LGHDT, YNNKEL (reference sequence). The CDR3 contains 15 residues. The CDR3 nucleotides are TGTGCCAGCAGCCGAAACGACAGGGGGCTGAGTGGCTACACCTTC. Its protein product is CASSRNDRGLSGYTF.

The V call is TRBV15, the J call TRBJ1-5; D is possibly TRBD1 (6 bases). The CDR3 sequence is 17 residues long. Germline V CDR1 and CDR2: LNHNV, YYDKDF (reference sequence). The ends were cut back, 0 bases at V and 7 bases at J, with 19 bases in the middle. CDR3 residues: CATSRDHFEGVRQPQHF. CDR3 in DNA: TGTGCCACCAGCAGAGATCATTTTGAGGGGGTGCGCCAGCCCCAGCATTTT.

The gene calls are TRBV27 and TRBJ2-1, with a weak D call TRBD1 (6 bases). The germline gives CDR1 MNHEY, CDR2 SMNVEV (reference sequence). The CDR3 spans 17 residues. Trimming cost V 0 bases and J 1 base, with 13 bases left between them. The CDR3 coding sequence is TGTGCCAGCAGTTTATCTAGGACAGCCGTTTCCTACAATGAGCAGTTCTTC. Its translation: CASSLSRTAVSYNEQFF.

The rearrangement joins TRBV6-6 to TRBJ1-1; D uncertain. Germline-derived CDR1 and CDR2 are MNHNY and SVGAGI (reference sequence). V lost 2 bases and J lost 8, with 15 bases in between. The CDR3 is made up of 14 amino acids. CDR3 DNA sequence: TGTGCCAGCAGTTACAGAGGAGGGCTCGGGGAAGCTTTCTTT. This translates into CASSYRGGLGEAFF.

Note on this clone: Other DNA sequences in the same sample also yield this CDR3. The CDR3 is CASSQDSSQPQHF. The CDR3 region has the DNA TGTGCCAGCAGCCAAGATAGTAGCCAGCCCCAGCATTTT. The V gene is TRBV3-1 (or the pseudogene TRBV3-2), the J gene TRBJ1-5; D unresolved. The CDR3 is 13 amino acids. Deletions cut 0 bases from V and 7 bases from J, with 7 bases between. CDR1 is LGHDT, CDR2 YNNKEL, per germline (reference sequence).

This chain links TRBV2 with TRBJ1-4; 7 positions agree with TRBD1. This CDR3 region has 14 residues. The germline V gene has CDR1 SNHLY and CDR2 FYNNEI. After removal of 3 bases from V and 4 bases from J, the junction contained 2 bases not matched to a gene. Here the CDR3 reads CASSEDRLNEKLFF. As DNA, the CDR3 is TGTGCCAGCAGTGAGGACAGGCTTAATGAAAAACTGTTTTTT.

The CDR3 here is CASTPSRRGNTEAFF. CDR3 DNA sequence: TGTGCCAGTACCCCCAGCCGTAGGGGGAACACTGAAGCTTTCTTT. The chain is built from TRBV19 and TRBJ1-1; D possibly corresponds to TRBD1 (5 bases). With 7 bases removed from V and 1 base from J, the gap between germline ends came to 16 bases. In germline, CDR1 is LNHDA, CDR2 SQIVND (reference sequence). The CDR3 sequence is 15 residues long.

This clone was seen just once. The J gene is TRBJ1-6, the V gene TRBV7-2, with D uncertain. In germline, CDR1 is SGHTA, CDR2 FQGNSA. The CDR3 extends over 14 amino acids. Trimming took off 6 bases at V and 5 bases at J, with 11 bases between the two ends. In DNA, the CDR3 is TGTGCCAGCAGACCCGACGGGAATAATTCACCCCTCCACTTT. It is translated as CASRPDGNNSPLHF.

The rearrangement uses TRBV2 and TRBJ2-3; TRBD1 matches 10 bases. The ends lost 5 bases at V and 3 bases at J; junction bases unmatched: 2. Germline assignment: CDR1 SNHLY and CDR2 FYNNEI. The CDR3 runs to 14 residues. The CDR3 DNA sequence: TGTGCCAGCAGTTCGGACAGGGGGACAGATACGCAGTATTTT. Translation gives CASSSDRGTDTQYF.

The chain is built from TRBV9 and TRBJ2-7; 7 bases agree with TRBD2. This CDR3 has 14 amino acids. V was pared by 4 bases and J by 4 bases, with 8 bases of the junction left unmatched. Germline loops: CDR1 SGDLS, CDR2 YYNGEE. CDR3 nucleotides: TGTGCCAGCAGCCTCCAGGCGGGAGATTACGAGCAGTACTTC. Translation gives CASSLQAGDYEQYF.

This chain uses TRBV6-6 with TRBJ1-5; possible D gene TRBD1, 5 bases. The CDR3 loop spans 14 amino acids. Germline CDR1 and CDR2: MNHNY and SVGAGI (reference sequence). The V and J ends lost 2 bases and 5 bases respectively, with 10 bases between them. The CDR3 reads CASSYGGSDQPQHF. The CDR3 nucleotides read TGTGCCAGCAGTTACGGGGGGTCGGATCAGCCCCAGCATTTT.

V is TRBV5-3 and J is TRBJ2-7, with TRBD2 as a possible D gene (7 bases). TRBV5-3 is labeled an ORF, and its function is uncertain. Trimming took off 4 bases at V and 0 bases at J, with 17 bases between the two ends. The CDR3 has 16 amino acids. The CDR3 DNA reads TGTGCCAGAAGCCACTGGGCGGGGGCTTCCTCCTACGAGCAGTACTTC. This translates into CARSHWAGASSYEQYF.

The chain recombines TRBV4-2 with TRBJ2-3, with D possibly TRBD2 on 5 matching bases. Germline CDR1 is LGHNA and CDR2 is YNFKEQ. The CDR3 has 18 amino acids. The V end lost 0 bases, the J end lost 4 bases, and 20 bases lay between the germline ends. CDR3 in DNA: TGTGCCAGCAGCCAAGATCCCCCTAGCTTGAGTTGGGCAGATACGCAGTATTTT. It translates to CASSQDPPSLSWADTQYF.

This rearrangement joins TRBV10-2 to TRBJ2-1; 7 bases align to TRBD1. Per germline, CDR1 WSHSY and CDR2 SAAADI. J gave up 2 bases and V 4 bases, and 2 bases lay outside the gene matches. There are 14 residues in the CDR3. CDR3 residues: CASSAGTAYNEQFF. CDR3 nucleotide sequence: TGCGCCAGCAGTGCCGGGACAGCCTACAATGAGCAGTTCTTC.

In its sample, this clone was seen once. This CDR3 reads CASSINRGSGYGYTF. As DNA, the CDR3 is TGTGCCAGCAGTATAAACAGGGGAAGTGGCTATGGCTACACCTTC. The rearrangement uses TRBV27 and TRBJ1-2; TRBD1 matches 7 bases. With 5 bases clipped from V and 4 bases from J, the junction kept 10 bases outside the gene matches. This CDR3 comprises 15 residues. CDR1 MNHEY and CDR2 SMNVEV come from the germline V gene (reference sequence).

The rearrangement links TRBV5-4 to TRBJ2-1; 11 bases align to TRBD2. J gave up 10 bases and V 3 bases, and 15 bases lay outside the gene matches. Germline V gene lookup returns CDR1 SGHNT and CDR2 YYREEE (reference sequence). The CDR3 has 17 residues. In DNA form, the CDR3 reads TGTGCCAGCAGCTCCCGCCTTGGGACTAGCGGCCCTAACGAGCAGTTCTTC. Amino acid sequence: CASSSRLGTSGPNEQFF.

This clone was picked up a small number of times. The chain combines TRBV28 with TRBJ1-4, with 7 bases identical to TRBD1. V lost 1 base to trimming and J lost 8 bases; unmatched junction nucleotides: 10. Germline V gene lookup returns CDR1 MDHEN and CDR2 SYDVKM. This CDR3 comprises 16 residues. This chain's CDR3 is CASSLLNQGVGEKLFF. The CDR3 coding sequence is TGTGCCAGCAGTTTATTGAACCAGGGGGTCGGAGAAAAACTGTTTTTT.

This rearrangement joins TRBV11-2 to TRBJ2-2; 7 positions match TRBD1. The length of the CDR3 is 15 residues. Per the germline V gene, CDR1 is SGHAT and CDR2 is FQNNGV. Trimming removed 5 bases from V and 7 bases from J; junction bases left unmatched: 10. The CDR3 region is CASSPIRGNIGELFF. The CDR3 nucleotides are TGTGCCAGCAGCCCAATCAGGGGGAATATCGGGGAGCTGTTTTTT. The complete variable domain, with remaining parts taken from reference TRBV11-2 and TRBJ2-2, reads EAGVAQSPRYKIIEKRQSVAFWCNPISGHATLYWYQQILGQGPKLLIQFQNNGVVDDSQLPKDRFSAERLKGVDSTLKIQPAKLEDSAVYLCASSPIRGNIGELFFGEGSRLTVL.